Described below is a single TCR beta chain sequence and its context. The record originates from a study of spatial heterogeneity in lung cancer. Across the study: Sequencing consistently turned up more beta-chain sequences than alpha-chain sequences. Unique TCR and UMI combinations averaged more than ten appearances each in raw reads.

TCRdb reanalysed the 5' RACE reads using MiXCR and keeps one entry per CDR3 protein. The data hold about 80,000 distinct CDR3 sequences, with approximately 8% observed a single time. As to time point: sample taken at primary tumor resection. Patients with untreated early-stage non-small cell lung cancer, numbering more than 55, were the donors. Unsorted whole RNA of tumor, nontumor lung or frozen PBMC was sequenced. This specimen was PBMCs, taken at surgery. This TCR came from a male donor with early-stage non-small cell lung cancer.

In DNA form, the CDR3 reads TGTGCCGTCAAGTTGGAGCACCTGAACACCGGGGAGCTGTTTTTT. Translated: CAVKLEHLNTGELFF. This chain uses TRBV30 with TRBJ2-2, with unresolved D. This CDR3 has 15 residues. Germline CDR1 GTSNPN, CDR2 SVGIG (reference sequence). V lost 8 bases and J 1 base, leaving 17 bases between the germline ends.